Shown below are 28 T cell receptor beta chains from a single sample sequenced in a study of T cell responses to AZD1222 COVID-19 vaccine. The data were produced by immunoSEQ multiplex PCR, yet TCRdb's version contains in-frame clones alone and is incomplete. The data hold approximately 70,000 clones, with roughly 75% observed a single time. Sequencing was performed on peripheral blood, taken 28 days after the second AZD1222 dose. All receptors derive from an adult who received the AZD1222 COVID-19 vaccine.

The V call is TRBV28, the J call TRBJ2-7; 8 nucleotides agree with TRBD1. Germline V gene data show CDR1 as MDHEN and CDR2 as SYDVKM. The CDR3 covers 14 residues. J was trimmed by 5 bases and V by 6 bases; bases with no gene match: 9. Here the CDR3 DNA reads TGTGCCAGCAGGCTCGACAGGGGTGGGAACGAGCAGTACTTC. Its translation: CASRLDRGGNEQYF.

This chain links TRBV5-1 with TRBJ2-2, with D possibly TRBD1 on 6 matching bases. Germline assignment: CDR1 SGHRS and CDR2 YFSETQ. The length of the CDR3 is 17 residues. V shed 3 bases and J shed 6 bases, with 21 bases lying between them. The CDR3 reads CASSWTDGLSGAGELFF. As DNA, the CDR3 is TGCGCCAGCAGCTGGACGGATGGATTATCAGGGGCCGGGGAGCTGTTTTTT.

This chain connects TRBV6-2 or TRBV6-3 to TRBJ2-1; 7 bases align to TRBD2. The germline V gene encodes CDR1 MNHEY and CDR2 SVGEGT. Trimming removed 2 bases from V and 9 bases from J; junction bases left unmatched: 7. The CDR3 contains 14 residues. CDR3 loop: CASSYDLRETEQFF. The CDR3 DNA reads TGTGCCAGCAGTTACGACTTGCGGGAGACTGAGCAGTTCTTC.

This rearrangement joins TRBV19 to TRBJ1-5; a possible D gene is TRBD1 (6 bases). Germline CDR1 LNHDA, CDR2 SQIVND (reference sequence). The CDR3 has 19 amino acids. V gave up 4 bases and J gave up 2 bases, with 24 bases separating them. The CDR3 DNA sequence: TGTGCCAGTAGTACCGACAGGCGGGGGAAGGACATTGGCAATCAGCCCCAGCATTTT. It specifies CASSTDRRGKDIGNQPQHF.

The rearrangement uses TRBV5-1 and TRBJ2-3, with D hard to call. Germline CDR1 and CDR2: SGHRS and YFSETQ. The CDR3 loop spans 14 amino acids. Trimming took off 6 bases at V and 2 bases at J, with 13 bases between the two ends. The chain's CDR3 is CASMPGLVTDTQYF. In nucleotides, the CDR3 is TGCGCCAGCATGCCAGGTCTAGTCACAGATACGCAGTATTTT.

CDR3 region: CASSSPSVGTGETQYF. CDR3 nucleotides: TGTGCCAGCAGCTCCCCGTCGGTCGGGACGGGAGAGACCCAGTACTTC. The chain is built from TRBV7-6 and TRBJ2-5; the D call may be TRBD1 or TRBD2 (5 bases each). The germline gives CDR1 SGHVS, CDR2 FNYEAQ. This CDR3 region has 16 residues. Trimming took 4 bases from V and 4 from J, leaving 19 bases between them.

The rearrangement links TRBV20-1 to TRBJ2-7; 8 positions agree with TRBD2. V dropped 6 bases and J dropped 12; count of bases not matched to a gene: 10. The CDR3 loop spans 11 amino acids. Germline CDR1 reads DFQATT; CDR2 reads SNEGSKA (reference sequence). The DNA of the CDR3 is TGCAGTGCACGGACGCAGCGGGAGAGGTACTTC. Translating gives CSARTQRERYF.

This clone was seen a few times. The genes are TRBV3-1 (or the pseudogene TRBV3-2) and TRBJ1-5; maybe TRBD1 (5 bases). The CDR3 is made up of 14 amino acids. The ends were cut back, 1 base at V and 5 bases at J, with 9 bases in the middle. Germline assignment: CDR1 LGHDT and CDR2 YNNKEL (reference sequence). Here the CDR3 reads CASSQGRGDQPQHF. The CDR3 nucleotides are TGTGCCAGCAGCCAAGGTAGGGGCGATCAGCCCCAGCATTTT.

The CDR3 protein is CASSLGDRETDTQYF. The DNA for the CDR3 is TGCGCCAGCAGCTTGGGGGACAGGGAAACAGATACGCAGTATTTT. V usage is TRBV5-1 and J usage is TRBJ2-3; 9 bases agree with TRBD1. V lost 0 bases and J lost 3; bases outside the gene matches: 2. CDR1 and CDR2 from the germline V gene are SGHRS and YFSETQ. The CDR3 runs to 15 residues.

Only a few counts were recorded for this clone. The chain carries TRBV30 and TRBJ2-3; D may match TRBD1 or TRBD2 (5 bases each). The CDR3 consists of 17 residues. CDR1 is GTSNPN and CDR2 is SVGIG in the germline V gene (reference sequence). V dropped 0 bases and J dropped 2 bases, with 18 bases sitting between them. The CDR3 DNA reads TGTGCCTGGAGTGTCCCTACCCCGGGACCCAACACAGATACGCAGTATTTT. Translated: CAWSVPTPGPNTDTQYF.

The chain recombines TRBV19 with TRBJ1-1; no reliable D call. This CDR3 region has 13 residues. The germline V gene encodes CDR1 LNHDA and CDR2 SQIVND (reference sequence). V was trimmed by 6 bases and J by 0 bases, leaving 8 bases between them. CDR3 nucleotide sequence: TGTGCCAGTAGCCAGAACTTGAACACTGAAGCTTTCTTT. This gives the protein CASSQNLNTEAFF.

The chain has TRBV6-5 and TRBJ2-7; 10 bases map to TRBD2. The germline V gene has CDR1 MNHEY and CDR2 SVGAGI. V lost 2 bases to trimming and J lost 4 bases; unmatched junction nucleotides: 8. The CDR3 covers 16 residues. DNA for the CDR3: TGTGCCAGCAGTTACGGGGTAGCGGGGGGCGATTACGAGCAGTACTTC. Its translation is CASSYGVAGGDYEQYF.

The genes are TRBV2 and TRBJ1-4; TRBD1 agrees at 8 bases. The CDR3 covers 15 residues. The germline CDR1 and CDR2 sequences are SNHLY and FYNNEI. J gave up 5 bases and V 3 bases, and 5 bases lay outside the gene matches. CDR3 protein: CASSEGQGANEKLFF. Here the CDR3 DNA reads TGTGCCAGCAGTGAGGGGCAGGGGGCGAATGAAAAACTGTTTTTT.

This clone occurred a few times. This chain links TRBV6-6 with TRBJ1-3, with D tentatively TRBD1 (5 bases). Trimming shortened V by 6 bases and J by 0 bases, and 12 bases separated the two germline ends. The CDR3 covers 15 residues. CDR1 MNHNY and CDR2 SVGAGI come from the germline V gene (reference sequence). The CDR3 loop reads CASRNDGASGNTIYF. The DNA for the CDR3 is TGTGCCAGCAGAAATGACGGGGCCTCTGGAAACACCATATATTTT.

The gene calls are TRBV10-3 and TRBJ2-7, with D maybe TRBD1 (5 bases). The length of the CDR3 is 16 residues. Trimming stripped 3 bases from V and 4 bases from J, with 19 bases between. Germline values: CDR1 ENHRY, CDR2 SYGVKD. The CDR3 DNA reads as TGTGCCATCAGTGAAAGGGGTGAGAGGTTTGGATACGAGCAGTACTTC. Encoded protein: CAISERGERFGYEQYF.

The V and J genes are TRBV3-1 (or the pseudogene TRBV3-2) and TRBJ1-6, with a tentative D call TRBD1 (6 bases). The length of the CDR3 is 14 residues. Trimming left V 8 bases short and J 8 bases short, with 16 bases between. Germline-derived CDR1 and CDR2 are LGHDT and YNNKEL (reference sequence). This CDR3 is CASGSAQGDSPLHF. The CDR3 bases are TGTGCCAGCGGATCCGCACAGGGAGATTCACCCCTCCACTTT.

The rearrangement uses TRBV27 and TRBJ1-4; a possible D gene is TRBD1 (5 bases). This CDR3 is built from 12 residues. CDR1 and CDR2 from the germline V gene are MNHEY and SMNVEV (reference sequence). With 5 bases removed from V and 11 bases from J, the gap between germline ends came to 12 bases. This chain's CDR3 is CASSALRGKLFF. In nucleotides, the CDR3 is TGTGCCAGCAGTGCCCTCCGGGGCAAACTGTTTTTT.

The chain joins TRBV19 to TRBJ2-4; D perhaps matches TRBD2 (6 bases). The V and J ends lost 0 bases and 2 bases respectively, with 8 bases between them. Germline loops: CDR1 LNHDA, CDR2 SQIVND (reference sequence). The CDR3 loop spans 15 amino acids. The CDR3 coding sequence is TGTGCCAGTAGTATAGAGCGGGGTACCAAAAACATTCAGTACTTC. Its protein product is CASSIERGTKNIQYF.

The J gene is TRBJ2-3, the V gene TRBV4-2; 10 bases fit TRBD2. CDR3 length equals 17 residues. From germline, CDR1 is LGHNA and CDR2 YNFKEQ. V was clipped by 0 bases and J by 3 bases; unmatched bases: 6. CDR3 region: CASSQDLASGGTDTQYF. For the CDR3, the DNA is TGTGCCAGCAGCCAAGATCTAGCTAGCGGGGGAACAGATACGCAGTATTTT.

The V call is TRBV10-3, the J call TRBJ2-7, with D maybe TRBD2 (6 bases). This CDR3 is built from 13 residues. The germline gives CDR1 ENHRY, CDR2 SYGVKD. V lost 8 bases to trimming and J lost 4 bases, with 15 bases between them. CDR3 protein: CAIRDSSDYEQYF. The CDR3 DNA is TGTGCCATCCGGGACTCTAGCGATTACGAGCAGTACTTC.

This clone was found a few times. The chain couples TRBV27 to TRBJ2-2; D remains ambiguous. There are 13 residues in the CDR3. V was clipped by 3 bases and J by 1 base, with 3 bases between them. The germline V gene encodes CDR1 MNHEY and CDR2 SMNVEV (reference sequence). CDR3 nucleotides: TGTGCCAGCAGTTTCCTGAACACCGGGGAGCTGTTTTTT. It specifies CASSFLNTGELFF.

This clone was seen only a few times. The chain employs TRBV12-5 and TRBJ1-2; D gene unclear. V lost 5 bases and J lost 7, with 17 bases in between. The CDR3 is 14 residues long. Looked up from germline, CDR1 is LGHNT and CDR2 is FRNRAP. The CDR3 is CASGTQGPESGYTF. The CDR3, as DNA: TGTGCTAGTGGTACGCAAGGTCCTGAGTCTGGCTACACCTTC.

For this clone: The identical CDR3 is also encoded by other nucleotide sequences in the sample. J is TRBJ2-7 and V is TRBV20-1, with D unclear. The CDR3 has 10 residues. V shed 5 bases and J shed 1 base, with 3 bases lying between them. Germline CDR1 DFQATT, CDR2 SNEGSKA (reference sequence). The CDR3 region is CSAGSYEQYF. The CDR3 bases are TGCAGTGCTGGTTCCTACGAGCAGTACTTC.

CDR3 DNA: TGTGCCAGCAGCTCCGCAGGGGGCCGGTACCAAGAGACCCAGTACTTC. Translating it yields CASSSAGGRYQETQYF. This sequence joins TRBV7-8 and TRBJ2-5, with 8 bases identical to TRBD1. Germline V gene data show CDR1 as SGHVS and CDR2 as FQNEAQ. V was clipped by 4 bases and J by 0 bases; unmatched bases: 7. This CDR3 comprises 16 residues.

At least ten counts were recorded for this clone. This sequence joins TRBV7-2 and TRBJ2-2; 8 bases match TRBD2. The CDR3 consists of 15 residues. The V and J ends lost 1 base and 9 bases, in that order; junction bases with no gene match: 7. In germline, CDR1 is SGHTA, CDR2 FQGNSA. The CDR3 coding sequence is TGTGCCAGCAGCTTAGATGCCCTAGCGGGCCGGGAGCTGTTTTTT. Amino acids: CASSLDALAGRELFF.

The J gene is TRBJ2-3, the V gene TRBV20-1; the D gene is possibly TRBD2 (6 bases). This CDR3 is built from 14 residues. Trimming removed 3 bases from V and 0 bases from J, with 10 bases in between. The germline CDR1 and CDR2 sequences are DFQATT and SNEGSKA (reference sequence). CDR3 amino acids: CSASLGTSTDTQYF. The CDR3 bases are TGCAGTGCTAGTCTCGGGACTAGCACAGATACGCAGTATTTT.

The V and J genes are TRBV29-1 and TRBJ2-7; D is unresolved. CDR1 and CDR2 from the germline V gene are SQVTM and ANQGSEA. The CDR3 runs 13 residues. V was trimmed by 3 bases and J by 0 bases, leaving 9 bases between them. The CDR3 DNA reads TGCAGCGTTGAGGAACCGAGCTCCTACGAGCAGTACTTC. The encoded protein is CSVEEPSSYEQYF.

J is TRBJ1-5 and V is TRBV28; unclear D gene. In germline, CDR1 is MDHEN, CDR2 SYDVKM. The CDR3 loop spans 13 amino acids. Trimming shortened V by 1 base and J by 5 bases, and 6 bases separated the two germline ends. The CDR3 DNA follows: TGTGCCAGCAGTTTATCCAGACATCAGCCCCAGCATTTT. It is translated as CASSLSRHQPQHF.